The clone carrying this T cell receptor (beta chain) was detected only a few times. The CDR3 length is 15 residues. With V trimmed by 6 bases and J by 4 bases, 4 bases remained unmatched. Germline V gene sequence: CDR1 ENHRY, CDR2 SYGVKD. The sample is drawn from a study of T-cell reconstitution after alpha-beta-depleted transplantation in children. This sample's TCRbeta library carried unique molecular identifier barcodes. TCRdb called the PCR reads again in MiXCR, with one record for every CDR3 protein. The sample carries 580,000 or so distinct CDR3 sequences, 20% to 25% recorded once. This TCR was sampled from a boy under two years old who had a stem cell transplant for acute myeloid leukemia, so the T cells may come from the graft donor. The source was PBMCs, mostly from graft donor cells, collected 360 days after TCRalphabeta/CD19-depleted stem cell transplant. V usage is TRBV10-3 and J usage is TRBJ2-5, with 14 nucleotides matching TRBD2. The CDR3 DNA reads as TGTGCCATCAGCTCGGGACTAGCGGGGGTAGAGACCCAGTACTTC. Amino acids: CAISSGLAGVETQYF.